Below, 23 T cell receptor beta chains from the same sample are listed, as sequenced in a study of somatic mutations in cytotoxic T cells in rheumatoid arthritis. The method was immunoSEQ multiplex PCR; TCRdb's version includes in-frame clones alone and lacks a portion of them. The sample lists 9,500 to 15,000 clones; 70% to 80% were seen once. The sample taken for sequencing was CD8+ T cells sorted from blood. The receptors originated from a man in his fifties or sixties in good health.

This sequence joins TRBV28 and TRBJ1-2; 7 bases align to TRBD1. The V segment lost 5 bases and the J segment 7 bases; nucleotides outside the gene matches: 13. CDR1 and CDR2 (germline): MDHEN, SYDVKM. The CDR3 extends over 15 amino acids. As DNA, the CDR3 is TGTGCCAGCAGTGATTCCCGCACAGGGGCGAGTGGCTACACCTTC. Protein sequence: CASSDSRTGASGYTF.

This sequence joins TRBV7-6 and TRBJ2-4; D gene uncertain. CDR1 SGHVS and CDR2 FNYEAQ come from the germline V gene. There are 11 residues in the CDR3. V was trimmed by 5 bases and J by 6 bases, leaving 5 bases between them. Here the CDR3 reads CASSRRNIQYF. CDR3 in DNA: TGTGCCAGCAGCCGCCGAAACATTCAGTACTTC.

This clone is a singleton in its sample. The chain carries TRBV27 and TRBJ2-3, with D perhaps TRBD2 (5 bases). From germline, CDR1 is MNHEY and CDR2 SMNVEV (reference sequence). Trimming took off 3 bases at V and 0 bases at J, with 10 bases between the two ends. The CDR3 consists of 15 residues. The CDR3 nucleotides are TGTGCCAGCAGTTTGGAGGATACTAGCACAGATACGCAGTATTTT. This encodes CASSLEDTSTDTQYF.

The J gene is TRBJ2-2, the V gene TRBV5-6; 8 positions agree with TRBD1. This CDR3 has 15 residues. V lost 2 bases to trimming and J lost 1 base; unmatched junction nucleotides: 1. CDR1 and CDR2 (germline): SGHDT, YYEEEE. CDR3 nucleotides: TGTGCCAGCAGCTTCGGGACAGGGAACACCGGGGAGCTGTTTTTT. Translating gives CASSFGTGNTGELFF.

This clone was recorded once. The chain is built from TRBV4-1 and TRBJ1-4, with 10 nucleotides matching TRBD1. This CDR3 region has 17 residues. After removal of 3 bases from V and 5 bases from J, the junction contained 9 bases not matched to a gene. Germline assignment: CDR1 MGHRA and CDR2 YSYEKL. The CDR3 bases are TGCGCCAGCAGCCACTGGGGACAGGGGCCGGAAAATGAAAAACTGTTTTTT. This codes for CASSHWGQGPENEKLFF.

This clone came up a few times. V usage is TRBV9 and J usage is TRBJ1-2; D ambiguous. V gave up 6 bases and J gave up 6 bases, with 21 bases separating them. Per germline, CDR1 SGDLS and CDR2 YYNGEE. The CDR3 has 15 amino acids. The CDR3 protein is CASTSSLGGVDGYTF. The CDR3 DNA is TGTGCCAGCACATCCTCCCTGGGCGGAGTCGATGGCTACACCTTC.

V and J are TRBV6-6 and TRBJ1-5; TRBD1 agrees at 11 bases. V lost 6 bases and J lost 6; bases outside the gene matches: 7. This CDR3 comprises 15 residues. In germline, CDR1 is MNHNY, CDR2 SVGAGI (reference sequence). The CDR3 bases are TGTGCCAGCAGGATCCGGGACAGGGGGTTTCAGCCCCAGCATTTT. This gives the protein CASRIRDRGFQPQHF.

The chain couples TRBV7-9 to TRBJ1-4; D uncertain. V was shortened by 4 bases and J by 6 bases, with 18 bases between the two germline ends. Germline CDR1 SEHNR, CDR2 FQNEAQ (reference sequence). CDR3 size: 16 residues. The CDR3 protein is CASSSTPSTPDEKLFF. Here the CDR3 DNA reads TGTGCCAGCAGCTCCACTCCGTCAACGCCCGATGAAAAACTGTTTTTT.

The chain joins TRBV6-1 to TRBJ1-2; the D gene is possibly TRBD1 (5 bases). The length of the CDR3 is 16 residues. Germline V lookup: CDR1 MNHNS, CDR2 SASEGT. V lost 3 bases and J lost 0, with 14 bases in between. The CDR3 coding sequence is TGTGCCAGCAGTGATTACAGGTATACCACTAACTATGGCTACACCTTC. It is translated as CASSDYRYTTNYGYTF.

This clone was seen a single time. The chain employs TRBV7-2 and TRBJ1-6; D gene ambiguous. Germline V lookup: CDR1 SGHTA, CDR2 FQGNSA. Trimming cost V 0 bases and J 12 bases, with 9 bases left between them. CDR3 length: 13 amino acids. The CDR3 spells CASSLAGREPLHF. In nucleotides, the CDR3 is TGTGCCAGCAGCTTAGCGGGGAGAGAACCCCTCCACTTT.

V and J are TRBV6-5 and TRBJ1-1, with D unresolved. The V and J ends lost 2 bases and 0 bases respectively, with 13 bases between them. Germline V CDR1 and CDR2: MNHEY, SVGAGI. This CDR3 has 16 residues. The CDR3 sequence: CASSYGFGSLNTEAFF. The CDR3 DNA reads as TGTGCCAGCAGTTACGGGTTTGGGTCACTGAACACTGAAGCTTTCTTT.

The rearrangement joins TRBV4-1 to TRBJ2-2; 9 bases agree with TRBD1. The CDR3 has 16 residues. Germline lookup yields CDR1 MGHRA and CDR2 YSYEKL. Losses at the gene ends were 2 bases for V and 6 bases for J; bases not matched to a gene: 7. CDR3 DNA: TGCGCCAGCAGCCAACCTGGACAGGGGTTTGCCGGGGAGCTGTTTTTT. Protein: CASSQPGQGFAGELFF.

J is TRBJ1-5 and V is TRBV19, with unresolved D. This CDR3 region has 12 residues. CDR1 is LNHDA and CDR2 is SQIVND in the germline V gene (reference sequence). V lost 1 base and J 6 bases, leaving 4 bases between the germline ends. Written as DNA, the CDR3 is TGTGCCAGTAGTATAGGATTTCAGCCCCAGCATTTT. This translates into CASSIGFQPQHF.

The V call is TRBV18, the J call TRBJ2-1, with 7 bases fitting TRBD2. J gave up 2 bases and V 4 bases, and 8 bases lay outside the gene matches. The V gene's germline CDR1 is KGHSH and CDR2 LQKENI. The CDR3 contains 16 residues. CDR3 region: CASSLPGGTTYNEQFF. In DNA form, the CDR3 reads TGTGCCAGCTCACTGCCCGGGGGGACGACCTACAATGAGCAGTTCTTC.

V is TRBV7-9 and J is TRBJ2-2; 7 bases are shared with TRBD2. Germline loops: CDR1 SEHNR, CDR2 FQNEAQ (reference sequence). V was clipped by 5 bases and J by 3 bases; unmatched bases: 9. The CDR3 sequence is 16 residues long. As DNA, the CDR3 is TGTGCCAGCAGCGGGCCGGGACTAAAACACACCGGGGAGCTGTTTTTT. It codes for CASSGPGLKHTGELFF.

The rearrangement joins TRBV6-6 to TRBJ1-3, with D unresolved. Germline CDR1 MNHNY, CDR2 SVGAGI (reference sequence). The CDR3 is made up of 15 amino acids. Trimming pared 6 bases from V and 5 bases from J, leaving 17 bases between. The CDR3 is CASSSLISARNTIYF. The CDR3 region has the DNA TGTGCCAGCAGCTCCTTGATCTCCGCTCGAAACACCATATATTTT.

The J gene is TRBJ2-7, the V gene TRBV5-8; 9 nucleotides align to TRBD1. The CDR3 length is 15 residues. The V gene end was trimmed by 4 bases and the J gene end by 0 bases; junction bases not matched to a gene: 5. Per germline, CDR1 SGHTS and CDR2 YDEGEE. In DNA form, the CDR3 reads TGTGCCAGCAGCCAGGGACAGGGCGACTCCTACGAGCAGTACGTC. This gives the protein CASSQGQGDSYEQYV.

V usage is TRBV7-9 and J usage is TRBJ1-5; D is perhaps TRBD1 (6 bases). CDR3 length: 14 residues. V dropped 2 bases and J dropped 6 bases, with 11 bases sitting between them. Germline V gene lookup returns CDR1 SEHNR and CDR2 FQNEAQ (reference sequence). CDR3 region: CASSLSGEGQPQHF. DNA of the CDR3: TGTGCCAGCAGCTTATCAGGGGAAGGTCAGCCCCAGCATTTT.

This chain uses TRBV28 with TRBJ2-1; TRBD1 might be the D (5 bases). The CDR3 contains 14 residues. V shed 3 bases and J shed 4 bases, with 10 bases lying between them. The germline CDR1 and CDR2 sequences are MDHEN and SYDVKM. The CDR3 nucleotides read TGTGCCAGCAGTTTCCAGGGCGGATACAATGAGCAGTTCTTC. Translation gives CASSFQGGYNEQFF. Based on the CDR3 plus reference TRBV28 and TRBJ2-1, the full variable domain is DVKVTQSSRYLVKRTGEKVFLECVQDMDHENMFWYRQDPGLGLRLIYFSYDVKMKEKGDIPEGYSVSREKKERFSLILESASTNQTSMYLCASSFQGGYNEQFFGPGTRLTVL.

CDR3 amino acids: CASKTPDSSYEQYF. CDR3 nucleotides: TGTGCCAGCAAAACGCCGGACAGCTCCTACGAGCAGTACTTC. The J gene is TRBJ2-7, the V gene TRBV6-4; a possible D gene is TRBD1 (6 bases). V gave up 7 bases and J gave up 0 bases, with 13 bases separating them. This CDR3 comprises 14 residues. CDR1 is MRHNA and CDR2 is SNTAGT in the germline V gene.

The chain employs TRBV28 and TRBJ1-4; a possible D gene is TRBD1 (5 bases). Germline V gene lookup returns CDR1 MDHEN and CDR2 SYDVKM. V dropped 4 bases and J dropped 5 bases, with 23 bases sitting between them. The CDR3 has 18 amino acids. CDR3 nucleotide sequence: TGTGCCAGCAGTTACCCCGGGACGCTCCCAAGGGGCAATGAAAAACTGTTTTTT. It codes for CASSYPGTLPRGNEKLFF.

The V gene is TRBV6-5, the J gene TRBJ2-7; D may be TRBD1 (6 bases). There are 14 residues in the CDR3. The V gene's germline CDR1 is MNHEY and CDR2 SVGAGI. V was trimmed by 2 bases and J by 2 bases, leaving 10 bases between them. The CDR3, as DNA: TGTGCCAGCAGTTACACACAGGGCACCTACGAGCAGTACTTC. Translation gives CASSYTQGTYEQYF.

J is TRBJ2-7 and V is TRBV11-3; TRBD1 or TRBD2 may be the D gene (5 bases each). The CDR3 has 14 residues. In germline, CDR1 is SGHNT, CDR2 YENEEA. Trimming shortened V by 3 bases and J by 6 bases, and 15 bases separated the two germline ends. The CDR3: CASSFREQVGEQYF. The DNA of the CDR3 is TGTGCCAGCAGCTTCCGGGAACAGGTGGGCGAGCAGTACTTC.